This is a list of T cell receptor beta chains from one sample in a study of cytomegalovirus exposure and HLA in healthy donors. Clones were sequenced by immunoSEQ multiplex PCR, and TCRdb holds only the in-frame ones, with some missing. This repertoire shows approximately 190,000 clones, 75% to 85% found once; its top ten account for under 7.5%. The sequencing sample was made of PBMCs. These receptors were collected from a woman aged 45-60 years in good health and CMV-seropositive. The CDR3 runs from the conserved cysteine through the conserved F or W. The D gene is left open where the match is weak. Size values are once, few and many counts, or a class for expanded clones, and some rows have none.

>.|TRBV28|TRBJ2-7|.|16
TGTGCCAGCAGCCCTAGGGACGGCAGGGGTTCCTACGAGCAGTACTTC
CASSPRDGRGSYEQYF
>once|TRBV7-2|TRBJ2-1|TRBD2|16
TGTGCCAGCATCCTTAGCGGGGGGCCTCTCGGGAATGAGCAGTTCTTC
CASILSGGPLGNEQFF
>.|TRBV7-2|TRBJ2-1|.|15
TGTGCCAGCAGCCGGGGGGCCGCCCTTTACAATGAGCAGTTCTTC
CASSRGAALYNEQFF
>.|TRBV5-8|TRBJ2-2|TRBD2|16
TGTGCCAGCAGCCTAGGACTAGCCGGCGACACCGGGGAGCTGTTTTTT
CASSLGLAGDTGELFF
>few|TRBV6-1|TRBJ1-4|.|14
TGTGCCAGCAGTGACGGGGGGCATAATGAAAAACTGTTTTTT
CASSDGGHNEKLFF
>.|TRBV5-4|TRBJ2-7|TRBD2|14
TGTGCCAGCAGCTTAGGGCGGGAGGGTACAAAGCAGTACTTC
CASSLGREGTKQYF
>once|TRBV4-1|TRBJ2-2|TRBD2|20
TGCGCCAGCAGCCAAGATCAGTTCGGCCTAGCGGGAGGCTCTATGGGGGAGCTGTTTTTT
CASSQDQFGLAGGSMGELFF
>few|TRBV6-5|TRBJ2-5|TRBD2|14
TGTGCCAGCAGTTACGGGACTACCCAAGAGACCCAGTACTTC
CASSYGTTQETQYF
>.|TRBV28|TRBJ1-2|TRBD1|15
TGTGCCAGCAGCTGGGGGGACAGGGGTAACTATGGCTACACCTTC
CASSWGDRGNYGYTF
>.|TRBV5-1|TRBJ2-7|.|14
TGCGCCAGCAGCTTGGAACAGGGCTCCTACGAGCAGTACTTC
CASSLEQGSYEQYF
>.|TRBV12-5|TRBJ1-6|.|15
TGTGCTAGTGGACTTGCTCAGGGTACAAATTCACCCCTCCACTTT
CASGLAQGTNSPLHF
>.|TRBV18|TRBJ1-1|.|16
TGTGCCAGCTCCTTCGGGGGGTCCGGGGGCAGGTCTGAAGCTTTCTTT
CASSFGGSGGRSEAFF